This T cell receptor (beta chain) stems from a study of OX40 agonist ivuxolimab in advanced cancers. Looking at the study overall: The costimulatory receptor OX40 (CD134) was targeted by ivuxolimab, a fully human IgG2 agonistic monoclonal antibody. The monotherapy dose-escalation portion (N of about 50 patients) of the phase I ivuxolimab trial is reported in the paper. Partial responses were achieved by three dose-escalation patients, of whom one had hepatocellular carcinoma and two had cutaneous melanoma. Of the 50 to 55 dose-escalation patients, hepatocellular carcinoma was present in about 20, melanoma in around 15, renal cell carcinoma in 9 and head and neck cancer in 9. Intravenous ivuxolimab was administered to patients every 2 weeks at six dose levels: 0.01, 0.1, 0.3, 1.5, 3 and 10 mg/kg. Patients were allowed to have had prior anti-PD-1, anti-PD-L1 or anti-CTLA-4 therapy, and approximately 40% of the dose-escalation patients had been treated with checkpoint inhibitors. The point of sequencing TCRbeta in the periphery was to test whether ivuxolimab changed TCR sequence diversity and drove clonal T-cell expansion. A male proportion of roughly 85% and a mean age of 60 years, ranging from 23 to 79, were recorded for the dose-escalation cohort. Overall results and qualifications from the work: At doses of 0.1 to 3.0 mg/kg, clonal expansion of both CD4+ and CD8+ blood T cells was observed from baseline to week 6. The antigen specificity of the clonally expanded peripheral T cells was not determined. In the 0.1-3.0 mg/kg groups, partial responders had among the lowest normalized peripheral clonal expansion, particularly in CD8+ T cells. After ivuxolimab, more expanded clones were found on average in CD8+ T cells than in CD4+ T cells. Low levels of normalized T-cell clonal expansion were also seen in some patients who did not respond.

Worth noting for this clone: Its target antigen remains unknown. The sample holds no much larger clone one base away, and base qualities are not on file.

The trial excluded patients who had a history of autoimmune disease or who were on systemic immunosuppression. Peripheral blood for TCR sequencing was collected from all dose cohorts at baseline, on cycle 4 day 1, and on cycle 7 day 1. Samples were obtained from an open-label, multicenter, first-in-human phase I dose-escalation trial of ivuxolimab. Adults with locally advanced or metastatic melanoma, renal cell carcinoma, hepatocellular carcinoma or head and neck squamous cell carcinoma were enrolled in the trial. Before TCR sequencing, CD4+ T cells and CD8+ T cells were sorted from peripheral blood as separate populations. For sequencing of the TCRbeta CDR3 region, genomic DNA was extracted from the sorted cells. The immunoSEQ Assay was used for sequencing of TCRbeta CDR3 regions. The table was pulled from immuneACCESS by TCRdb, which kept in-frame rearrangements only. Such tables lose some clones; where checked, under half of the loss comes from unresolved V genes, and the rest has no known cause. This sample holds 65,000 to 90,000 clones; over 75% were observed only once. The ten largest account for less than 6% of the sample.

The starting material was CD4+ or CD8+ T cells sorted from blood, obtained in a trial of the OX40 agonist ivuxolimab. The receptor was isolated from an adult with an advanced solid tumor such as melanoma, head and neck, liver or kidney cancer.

The encoded CDR3 is CASSDVAWGTDTQYF. The bases read TGCGCCAGCAGTGACGTGGCCTGGGGCACAGATACGCAGTATTTT. The V and J genes are TRBV10-2 and TRBJ2-3; the D segment cannot be called with confidence. The germline V gene provides CDR1 WSHSY and CDR2 SAAADI. The CDR3, from cysteine to phenylalanine, totals 15 residues. Of all the DNA, just the CDR3 is kept, 45 bases in frame from base 1. V sheds 3 bases and J sheds 1 base, leaving 11 bases between their ends.